What follows describes a single T cell receptor beta chain. This entry comes from a study of blood T cell repertoires in COVID-19. Background on the study: PBMCs, B-cell-depleted T cells, or T cells provided the cDNA or gDNA that made up the material.

The CDR3 runs to 15 residues. With 3 bases clipped from V and 0 bases from J, the junction kept 2 bases outside the gene matches. Germline V gene sequence: CDR1 LNHDA, CDR2 SQIVND (reference sequence). Sequencing used immunoSEQ multiplex PCR; TCRdb keeps in-frame clones, though not all of them. The data show roughly 160,000 clones, 84% seen once. This chain connects TRBV19 to TRBJ2-1, with 7 bases matching TRBD2. Sequenced material: peripheral blood. This TCR derives from an elderly woman with COVID-19, enrolled during active disease. The CDR3 coding sequence is TGTGCCAGTAGTATTAGCGGGTTCTCCTACAATGAGCAGTTCTTC. Its translation is CASSISGFSYNEQFF. Complete variable domain (other parts from reference TRBV19 and TRBJ2-1): DGGITQSPKYLFRKEGQNVTLSCEQNLNHDAMYWYRQDPGQGLRLIYYSQIVNDFQKGDIAEGYSVSREKKESFPLTVTSAQKNPTAFYLCASSISGFSYNEQFFGPGTRLTVL.